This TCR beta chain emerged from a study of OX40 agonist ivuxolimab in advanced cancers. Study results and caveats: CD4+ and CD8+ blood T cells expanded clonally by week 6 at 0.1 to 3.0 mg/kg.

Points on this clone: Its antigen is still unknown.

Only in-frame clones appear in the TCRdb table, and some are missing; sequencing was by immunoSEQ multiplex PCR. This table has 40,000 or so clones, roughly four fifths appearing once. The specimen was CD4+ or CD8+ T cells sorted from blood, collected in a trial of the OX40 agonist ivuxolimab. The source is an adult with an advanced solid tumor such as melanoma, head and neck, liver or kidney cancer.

The CDR3 loop reads CASSWGQGAAYEQYF. The DNA of the CDR3 is TGTGCCAGCAGTTGGGGACAGGGGGCTGCCTACGAGCAGTACTTC. This chain connects TRBV6-5 to TRBJ2-7, with TRBD1 identical over 12 bases. Germline-derived CDR1 and CDR2 are MNHEY and SVGAGI. V lost 4 bases to trimming and J lost 2 bases; unmatched junction nucleotides: 3. The length of the CDR3 is 15 residues.